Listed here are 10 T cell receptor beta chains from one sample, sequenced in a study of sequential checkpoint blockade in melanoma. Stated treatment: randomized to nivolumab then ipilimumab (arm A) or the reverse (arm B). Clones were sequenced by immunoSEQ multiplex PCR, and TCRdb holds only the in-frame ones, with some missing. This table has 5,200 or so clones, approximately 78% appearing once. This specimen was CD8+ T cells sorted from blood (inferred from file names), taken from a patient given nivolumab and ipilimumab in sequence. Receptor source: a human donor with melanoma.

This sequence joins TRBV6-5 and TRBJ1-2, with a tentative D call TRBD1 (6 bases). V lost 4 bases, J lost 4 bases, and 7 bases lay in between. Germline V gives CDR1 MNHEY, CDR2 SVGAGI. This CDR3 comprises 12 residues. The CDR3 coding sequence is TGTGCCAGCAGTTCGGACAGCTATGGCTACACCTTC. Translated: CASSSDSYGYTF.

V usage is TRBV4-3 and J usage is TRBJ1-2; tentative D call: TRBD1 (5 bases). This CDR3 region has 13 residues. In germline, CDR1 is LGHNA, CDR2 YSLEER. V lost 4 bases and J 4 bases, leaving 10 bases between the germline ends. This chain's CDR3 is CASSPPGGYGYTF. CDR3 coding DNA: TGCGCCAGCAGCCCCCCCGGGGGCTATGGCTACACCTTC.

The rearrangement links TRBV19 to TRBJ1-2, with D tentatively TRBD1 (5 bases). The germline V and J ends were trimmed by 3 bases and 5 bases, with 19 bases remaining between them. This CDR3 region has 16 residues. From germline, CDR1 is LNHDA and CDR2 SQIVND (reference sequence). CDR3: CASSIYPLAGTYGYTF. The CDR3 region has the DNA TGTGCCAGTAGTATTTACCCGTTAGCAGGGACTTATGGCTACACCTTC.

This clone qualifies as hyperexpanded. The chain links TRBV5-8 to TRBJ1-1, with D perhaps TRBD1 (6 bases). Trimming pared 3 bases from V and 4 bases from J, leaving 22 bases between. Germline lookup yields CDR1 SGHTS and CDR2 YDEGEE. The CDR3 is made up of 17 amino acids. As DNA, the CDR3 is TGTGCCAGCAGCTACTCGACTATAACAGGGATGGGCACTGAAGCTTTCTTT. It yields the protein CASSYSTITGMGTEAFF.

Here the CDR3 DNA reads TGCAGCGTTGAATCGGAGGTTGGCTACACCTTC. It encodes CSVESEVGYTF. The chain combines TRBV29-1 with TRBJ1-2; D gene ambiguous. The germline CDR1 and CDR2 sequences are SQVTM and ANQGSEA. V lost 2 bases to trimming and J lost 7 bases, with 8 bases between them. The CDR3 length is 11 residues. The full variable domain, its missing parts supplied by reference TRBV29-1 and TRBJ1-2, is SAVISQKPSRDICQRGTSLTIQCQVDSQVTMMFWYRQQPGQSLTLIATANQGSEATYESGFVIDKFPISRPNLTFSTLTVSNMSPEDSSIYLCSVESEVGYTFGSGTRLTVV.

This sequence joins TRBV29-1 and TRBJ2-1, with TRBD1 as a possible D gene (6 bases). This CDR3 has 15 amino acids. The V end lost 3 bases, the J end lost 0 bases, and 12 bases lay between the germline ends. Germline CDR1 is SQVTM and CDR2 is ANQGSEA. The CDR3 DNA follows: TGCAGCGTTGAGTCAGGGGAAAGCTCCTACAATGAGCAGTTCTTC. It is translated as CSVESGESSYNEQFF.

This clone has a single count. The CDR3 nucleotides are TGTGCCAGCACGCGACTAGCGGCCTACGAGCAGTACTTC. Protein product: CASTRLAAYEQYF. This chain uses TRBV7-8 with TRBJ2-7, with 9 bases identical to TRBD2. With V trimmed by 7 bases and J by 2 bases, 3 bases remained unmatched. Germline values: CDR1 SGHVS, CDR2 FQNEAQ. This CDR3 is 13 amino acids long.

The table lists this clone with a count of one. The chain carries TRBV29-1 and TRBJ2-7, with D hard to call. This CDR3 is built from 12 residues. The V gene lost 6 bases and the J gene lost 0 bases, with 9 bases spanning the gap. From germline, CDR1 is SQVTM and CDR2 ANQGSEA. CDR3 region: CSVSYSSYEQYF. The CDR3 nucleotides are TGCAGCGTCTCCTATAGCTCCTACGAGCAGTACTTC.

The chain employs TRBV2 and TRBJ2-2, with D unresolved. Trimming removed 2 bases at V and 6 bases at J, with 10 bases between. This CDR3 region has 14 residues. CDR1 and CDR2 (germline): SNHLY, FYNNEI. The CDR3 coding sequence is TGTGCCAGCAGTGAATCCGGGTTCGCCGGGGAGCTGTTTTTT. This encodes CASSESGFAGELFF.

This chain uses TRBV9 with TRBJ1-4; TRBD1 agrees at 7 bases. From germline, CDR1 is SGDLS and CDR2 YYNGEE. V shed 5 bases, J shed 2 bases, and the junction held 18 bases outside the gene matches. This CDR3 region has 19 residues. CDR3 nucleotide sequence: TGTGCCAGCAGTGCCGGGACAGCCGACAGGGCAACCACTAATGAAAAACTGTTTTTT. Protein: CASSAGTADRATTNEKLFF.